These 21 T cell receptor beta chains came from one sample sequenced in a study of PD-1 blockade in classical Hodgkin lymphoma. Every patient was affected by relapse after autologous stem cell transplantation, while exposure to brentuximab vedotin was not uniform. Sequencing used immunoSEQ multiplex PCR; TCRdb keeps in-frame clones, though not all of them. The sample has approximately 150,000 clones, less than 80% seen once; the top ten hold about 9.2%. The starting material was peripheral blood mononuclear cells (PBMCs), obtained before the second cycle of nivolumab. The receptors were gathered from a human donor with classical Hodgkin lymphoma.

The chain employs TRBV7-9 and TRBJ1-2; the D gene is possibly TRBD1 (6 bases). This CDR3 has 17 residues. V lost 5 bases and J 2 bases, leaving 21 bases between the germline ends. Germline V gene data show CDR1 as SEHNR and CDR2 as FQNEAQ (reference sequence). In DNA, the CDR3 is TGTGCCAGCAGCCCCCCGGTGAACAGGGAGTCAAACTATGGCTACACCTTC. It codes for CASSPPVNRESNYGYTF.

The CDR3 loop reads CASSSGSSGNTIYF. CDR3 nucleotides: TGTGCCAGCAGCTCGGGGTCCTCTGGAAACACCATATATTTT. The V and J genes are TRBV14 and TRBJ1-3; the D is unclear. V gave up 5 bases and J gave up 0 bases, with 8 bases separating them. Germline loops: CDR1 SGHDN, CDR2 FVKESK. CDR3 length: 14 amino acids.

The chain is built from TRBV11-2 and TRBJ2-5; 9 positions agree with TRBD1. CDR1 and CDR2 from the germline V gene are SGHAT and FQNNGV. The CDR3 consists of 13 residues. Unmatched junction bases numbered 3, after V lost 6 bases and J lost 4 bases. CDR3 nucleotides: TGTGCCAGCAGGGGACAGGGTGGAGAGACCCAGTACTTC. Translated: CASRGQGGETQYF.

The chain recombines TRBV20-1 with TRBJ2-5; no clear D gene. The CDR3 length is 11 residues. V lost 1 base to trimming and J lost 8 bases, with 8 bases between them. Germline V lookup: CDR1 DFQATT, CDR2 SNEGSKA (reference sequence). The CDR3 DNA follows: TGCAGTGCTAGAGCGGGCGACACCCAGTACTTC. As protein: CSARAGDTQYF.

The chain joins TRBV7-6 to TRBJ2-5; possible D gene TRBD1, 6 bases. There are 14 residues in the CDR3. CDR1 SGHVS and CDR2 FNYEAQ come from the germline V gene. V was clipped by 2 bases and J by 2 bases, with 9 bases between them. CDR3 DNA sequence: TGTGCCAGCAGCTTACCCGGGACACAAGAGACCCAGTACTTC. It yields the protein CASSLPGTQETQYF.

The chain carries TRBV7-2 and TRBJ2-3; tentatively, D is TRBD2 (7 bases). Germline-derived CDR1 and CDR2 are SGHTA and FQGNSA. The CDR3 sequence is 16 residues long. Trimming removed 2 bases from V and 3 bases from J, with 15 bases in between. CDR3 residues: CASSLITGRETDTQYF. The CDR3 DNA reads as TGTGCCAGCAGCTTAATCACAGGGAGGGAAACAGATACGCAGTATTTT.

CDR3 region: CASSLGQIHYEQYF. In DNA, the CDR3 is TGCGCCAGCAGCTTGGGGCAGATCCATTACGAGCAGTACTTC. V is TRBV5-1 and J is TRBJ2-7; D is unclear. The CDR3 sequence is 14 residues long. Trimming shortened V by 0 bases and J by 4 bases, and 11 bases separated the two germline ends. Germline V CDR1 and CDR2: SGHRS, YFSETQ. Drawing the rest from reference TRBV5-1 and TRBJ2-7, the complete variable domain is KAGVTQTPRYLIKTRGQQVTLSCSPISGHRSVSWYQQTPGQGLQFLFEYFSETQRNKGNFPGRFSGRQFSNSRSEMNVSTLELGDSALYLCASSLGQIHYEQYFGPGTRLTVT.

This sequence joins TRBV2 and TRBJ1-6; D uncertain. This CDR3 is 14 amino acids long. CDR1 SNHLY and CDR2 FYNNEI come from the germline V gene. Trimming took 4 bases from V and 7 from J, leaving 11 bases between them. The CDR3 region is CASSVEQTNSPLHF. CDR3 nucleotides: TGTGCCAGCAGTGTTGAACAGACCAATTCACCCCTCCACTTT.

This clone was detected only once. The chain couples TRBV28 to TRBJ2-6; TRBD1 matches at 7 bases. The germline V gene encodes CDR1 MDHEN and CDR2 SYDVKM. This CDR3 comprises 19 residues. The trim removed 6 bases at V and 1 base at J, leaving 15 bases unmatched. The CDR3 sequence: CASSRVGNSRGSGANVLTF. The DNA for the CDR3 is TGTGCCAGCAGCCGGGTGGGCAACTCCAGGGGGTCTGGGGCCAACGTCCTGACTTTC.

The genes are TRBV12-5 and TRBJ2-5, with TRBD1 as a possible D gene (5 bases). The CDR3 consists of 13 residues. Germline assignment: CDR1 LGHNT and CDR2 FRNRAP. The V end was cut by 6 bases, the J end by 2 bases, with 10 bases between. CDR3 loop: CASGLTEQETQYF. The CDR3 bases are TGTGCTAGTGGCCTGACAGAGCAAGAGACCCAGTACTTC.

This clone turned up a few times. The V and J genes are TRBV16 and TRBJ1-4; weak D call: TRBD1 (5 bases). The CDR3 runs 15 residues. CDR1 and CDR2 from the germline V gene are KGHSY and FQNENV. V was trimmed by 4 bases and J by 7 bases, leaving 16 bases between them. The CDR3 protein is CASSPARGSSEKLFF. In DNA, the CDR3 is TGTGCCAGCAGCCCCGCGCGGGGGTCCAGTGAAAAACTGTTTTTT.

This chain connects TRBV18 to TRBJ2-3, with 7 bases identical to TRBD1. Germline V gives CDR1 KGHSH, CDR2 LQKENI. CDR3 length equals 15 residues. Losses at the gene ends were 4 bases for V and 1 base for J; bases not matched to a gene: 5. CDR3 coding DNA: TGTGCCAGCTCACTCGAGACAGGGCGCACAGATACGCAGTATTTT. This codes for CASSLETGRTDTQYF.

The J gene is TRBJ1-4, the V gene TRBV5-8; 11 positions agree with TRBD1. The junction had 4 bases not matched to a gene; V was cut back by 4 bases and J by 8 bases. The CDR3 extends over 14 amino acids. Germline CDR1 is SGHTS and CDR2 is YDEGEE. The CDR3 region is CASSPDRGREKLFF. Written as DNA, the CDR3 is TGTGCCAGCAGCCCGGACAGGGGGCGAGAAAAACTGTTTTTT.

This rearrangement joins TRBV6-5 to TRBJ2-1; D may match TRBD1 or TRBD2 (5 bases each). The length of the CDR3 is 15 residues. In germline, CDR1 is MNHEY, CDR2 SVGAGI. V was clipped by 7 bases and J by 0 bases, with 13 bases between them. The CDR3 bases are TGTGCCAGCAATCCCAAGGGGAGCTCCTACAATGAGCAGTTCTTC. Residues: CASNPKGSSYNEQFF.

The chain combines TRBV10-3 with TRBJ2-7, with 7 positions matching TRBD2. Trimming at V came to 4 bases and at J to 5 bases, leaving 11 bases not matched to a gene. The germline V gene encodes CDR1 ENHRY and CDR2 SYGVKD. CDR3 length: 15 amino acids. CDR3 loop: CAISGGLGGSHEQYF. CDR3 sequence (DNA): TGTGCCATCAGTGGCGGACTGGGGGGGAGCCACGAGCAGTACTTC.

V and J are TRBV19 and TRBJ1-1; maybe TRBD1 (5 bases). The CDR3 loop spans 16 amino acids. CDR1 and CDR2 (germline): LNHDA, SQIVND (reference sequence). V was clipped by 1 base and J by 0 bases, with 12 bases between them. The CDR3 DNA follows: TGTGCCAGTAGTATAGCAGGGACCGCCGTGAACACTGAAGCTTTCTTT. Its translation: CASSIAGTAVNTEAFF.

The rearrangement joins TRBV7-2 to TRBJ1-3; 9 nucleotides align to TRBD1. From germline, CDR1 is SGHTA and CDR2 FQGNSA. This CDR3 has 15 amino acids. The V and J ends lost 5 bases and 2 bases, in that order; junction bases with no gene match: 4. As DNA, the CDR3 is TGTGCCAGCAGCCTACAGGGGGCGACTGGAAACACCATATATTTT. Its translation: CASSLQGATGNTIYF.

V and J are TRBV7-9 and TRBJ1-1; weak D call: TRBD1 (5 bases). The CDR3 is 14 residues long. Germline CDR1 and CDR2: SEHNR and FQNEAQ (reference sequence). Trimming removed 5 bases at V and 1 base at J, with 11 bases between. CDR3 sequence: CASSPRQPNTEAFF. The CDR3 DNA reads TGTGCCAGCAGCCCACGACAGCCGAACACTGAAGCTTTCTTT.

This clone occurred once. This chain uses TRBV4-3 with TRBJ1-4; 11 nucleotides match TRBD1. The ends lost 5 bases at V and 7 bases at J; junction bases unmatched: 9. CDR3 length equals 16 residues. CDR1 is LGHNA and CDR2 is YSLEER in the germline V gene. CDR3 nucleotide sequence: TGCGCCAGCAGCATAGGGACAGGGGGTTATACTGAAAAACTGTTTTTT. It yields the protein CASSIGTGGYTEKLFF.

This clone has a handful of counts. The chain uses TRBV2 and TRBJ1-6, with 9 nucleotides matching TRBD1. CDR3 size: 14 residues. V dropped 1 base and J dropped 9; count of bases not matched to a gene: 1. CDR1 is SNHLY and CDR2 is FYNNEI in the germline V gene. Written as DNA, the CDR3 is TGTGCCAGCAGTGAAGGGGGACAGGGTTCACCCCTCCACTTT. It codes for CASSEGGQGSPLHF.

This rearrangement joins TRBV5-1 to TRBJ2-5; D is perhaps TRBD2 (5 bases). The V gene lost 1 base and the J gene lost 0 bases, with 7 bases spanning the gap. The CDR3 totals 14 residues. In germline, CDR1 is SGHRS, CDR2 YFSETQ. CDR3 sequence (DNA): TGCGCCAGCAGCTTGACGGGGAACCAAGAGACCCAGTACTTC. This codes for CASSLTGNQETQYF.